This is a list of T cell receptor beta chains from one sample in a study of T cell repertoires in ileal Crohn's disease. Profiling relied on immunoSEQ multiplex PCR, and the TCRdb table lists in-frame clones only, not all of them. The sample contains 10,000 to 15,000 clones, around 77% of which appear only once. Input material: ileal tissue. These receptors originate from an adult with Crohn's disease. Each CDR3 is given with its conserved first and last residue. Each record gives: D gene, V gene, clone size, J gene, CDR3 DNA, CDR3 protein. D genes are given only for firm matches. Not every row has a clone size; where given, it reads once, few, many or a size class.

d_call: TRBD1
v_call: TRBV7-8
clone_size: few
j_call: TRBJ2-2
cdr3_nt: TGTGCCAGCAGCAGGGAGACAGGGATTATGAACACCGGGGAGCTGTTTTTT
cdr3_aa: CASSRETGIMNTGELFF

d_call: NA
v_call: TRBV11-2
clone_size: NA
j_call: TRBJ2-7
cdr3_nt: TGTGCCAGCAGCCGAGGGGGTTCCAACTACGAGCAGTACTTC
cdr3_aa: CASSRGGSNYEQYF

d_call: NA
v_call: TRBV5-6
clone_size: NA
j_call: TRBJ1-2
cdr3_nt: TGTGCCAGCAGCTTATGGCAAGCGGGCAGCAGTGGCTACACCTTC
cdr3_aa: CASSLWQAGSSGYTF

d_call: TRBD2
v_call: TRBV14
clone_size: NA
j_call: TRBJ2-2
cdr3_nt: TGTGCCAGCAGCCGACACCTAGCGGGGGCCGGGGAGCTGTTTTTT
cdr3_aa: CASSRHLAGAGELFF

d_call: NA
v_call: TRBV25-1
clone_size: NA
j_call: TRBJ2-5
cdr3_nt: TGTGCCAGCAGTCCAGGTTCCTCGGAGACCCAGTACTTC
cdr3_aa: CASSPGSSETQYF

d_call: TRBD1
v_call: TRBV10-3
clone_size: NA
j_call: TRBJ1-2
cdr3_nt: TGTGCCATCAGTGAGTCTGACAGGGGCTATGGCTACACCTTC
cdr3_aa: CAISESDRGYGYTF

d_call: TRBD2
v_call: TRBV27
clone_size: NA
j_call: TRBJ2-2
cdr3_nt: TGTGCCAGCAGCCGTGGGACTAGCGGGAGTGAGGAGCTGTTTTTT
cdr3_aa: CASSRGTSGSEELFF

d_call: TRBD2
v_call: TRBV2
clone_size: NA
j_call: TRBJ2-7
cdr3_nt: TGTGCCAGCAGGAGGGGGACTAGCGGGAGAGGATCGTACGAGCAGTACTTC
cdr3_aa: CASRRGTSGRGSYEQYF

d_call: NA
v_call: TRBV7-8
clone_size: NA
j_call: TRBJ2-3
cdr3_nt: TGTGCCAGCAGCTTAGTGGTCCCAGCAGATACGCAGTATTTT
cdr3_aa: CASSLVVPADTQYF

d_call: TRBD1
v_call: TRBV7-6
clone_size: few
j_call: TRBJ1-2
cdr3_nt: TGTGCCAGCAGCTTAGACAGGGGGCACGGCTACACCTTC
cdr3_aa: CASSLDRGHGYTF

d_call: TRBD2
v_call: TRBV28
clone_size: NA
j_call: TRBJ2-7
cdr3_nt: TGTGCCAGCAGCCGCGGGGGGCTCTACGAGCAGTACTTC
cdr3_aa: CASSRGGLYEQYF

d_call: NA
v_call: TRBV6-6
clone_size: NA
j_call: TRBJ1-3
cdr3_nt: TGTGCCAGCAGTTACCCCCGCGAGGTTTCGCGAAACACCATATATTTT
cdr3_aa: CASSYPREVSRNTIYF

d_call: NA
v_call: TRBV4-1
clone_size: NA
j_call: TRBJ2-5
cdr3_nt: TGCGCCAGCAGCCAATTCGCGGCAGGGGCCCAGTACTTC
cdr3_aa: CASSQFAAGAQYF

d_call: TRBD1
v_call: TRBV6-1
clone_size: NA
j_call: TRBJ1-4
cdr3_nt: TGTGCCAGCAGTGAAGGGCAGGGGGGCGGTGAAAAACTGTTTTTT
cdr3_aa: CASSEGQGGGEKLFF

d_call: NA
v_call: TRBV11-3
clone_size: NA
j_call: TRBJ1-1
cdr3_nt: TGTGCCAGCAGATTAACTTTTTCCCGGGAAGCTTTCTTT
cdr3_aa: CASRLTFSREAFF

d_call: TRBD1
v_call: TRBV25-1
clone_size: once
j_call: TRBJ2-6
cdr3_nt: TGTGCCAGCAGTGCGCGGGACAGGGCTTTTGGGGCCAACGTCCTGACTTTC
cdr3_aa: CASSARDRAFGANVLTF

d_call: NA
v_call: TRBV28
clone_size: once
j_call: TRBJ1-2
cdr3_nt: TGTGCCAGCAGGGAGTCAGGGTGGGACTCCTATGGCTACACCTTC
cdr3_aa: CASRESGWDSYGYTF

d_call: NA
v_call: TRBV10-2
clone_size: NA
j_call: TRBJ2-1
cdr3_nt: TGCGCCAGCCGCGGGACTGATTACAATGAGCAGTTCTTC
cdr3_aa: CASRGTDYNEQFF

d_call: NA
v_call: TRBV7-6
clone_size: NA
j_call: TRBJ2-7
cdr3_nt: TGTGCCAGCAGCTTCGGGGACAACTACGAGCAGTACTTC
cdr3_aa: CASSFGDNYEQYF

d_call: TRBD1
v_call: TRBV6-4
clone_size: NA
j_call: TRBJ1-1
cdr3_nt: TGTGCCAGCAGTGACTCCGAACAGGGGGACGGGGACACTGAAGCTTTCTTT
cdr3_aa: CASSDSEQGDGDTEAFF

d_call: TRBD2
v_call: TRBV6-5
clone_size: NA
j_call: TRBJ2-1
cdr3_nt: TGTGCCAGCAGCTTTAGCGGGAGTAACAATGAGCAGTTCTTC
cdr3_aa: CASSFSGSNNEQFF

d_call: TRBD1
v_call: TRBV30
clone_size: NA
j_call: TRBJ2-7
cdr3_nt: TGTGCCTCGATACCCAAGGACAGGGGTTCCCTACGAGAGCAGTACTTC
cdr3_aa: CASIPKDRGSLREQYF

d_call: NA
v_call: TRBV6-6
clone_size: NA
j_call: TRBJ2-1
cdr3_nt: TGTGCCAGCAGTTACCTGCCGGGGTCCTACAATGAGCAGTTCTTC
cdr3_aa: CASSYLPGSYNEQFF

d_call: TRBD1
v_call: TRBV6-1
clone_size: few
j_call: TRBJ1-1
cdr3_nt: TGTGCCAGCAGAAAACAGGGGGCGATGGTTGAAGCTTTCTTT
cdr3_aa: CASRKQGAMVEAFF

d_call: TRBD1
v_call: TRBV7-8
clone_size: NA
j_call: TRBJ1-6
cdr3_nt: TGTGCCAGCAAAACGACAGGGGGATCCTATAATTCACCCCTCCACTTT
cdr3_aa: CASKTTGGSYNSPLHF

d_call: NA
v_call: TRBV6-1
clone_size: NA
j_call: TRBJ2-2
cdr3_nt: TGTGCCAGCAGTGGGTCGCCAGGGGGGACCACCGGGGAGCTGTTTTTT
cdr3_aa: CASSGSPGGTTGELFF

d_call: TRBD1
v_call: TRBV5-4
clone_size: once
j_call: TRBJ1-2
cdr3_nt: TGTGCCAGCAGCAGATATGACAGGGCGGACTATGGCTACACCTTC
cdr3_aa: CASSRYDRADYGYTF

d_call: TRBD2
v_call: TRBV5-1
clone_size: NA
j_call: TRBJ2-3
cdr3_nt: TGCGCCAGCAGCTTGGCAGCGGGAACAGATACGCAGTATTTT
cdr3_aa: CASSLAAGTDTQYF

d_call: NA
v_call: TRBV2
clone_size: NA
j_call: TRBJ2-7
cdr3_nt: TGTGCCAGCGACCCACTGAGCATGGAGGTTCGCGAGCAGTACTTC
cdr3_aa: CASDPLSMEVREQYF

d_call: NA
v_call: TRBV19
clone_size: NA
j_call: TRBJ1-5
cdr3_nt: TGTGCCAGTAGTCTGGACAGCGGCAATCAGCCCCAGCATTTT
cdr3_aa: CASSLDSGNQPQHF

d_call: TRBD1
v_call: TRBV6-1
clone_size: NA
j_call: TRBJ1-5
cdr3_nt: TGTGCCAGCCTTGACAGGGTTGGTCAGCCCCAGCATTTT
cdr3_aa: CASLDRVGQPQHF

d_call: NA
v_call: TRBV30
clone_size: NA
j_call: TRBJ2-1
cdr3_nt: TGTGCCTGGAGCCGGGACGGTCGAGGGGGGGATGAGCAGTTCTTC
cdr3_aa: CAWSRDGRGGDEQFF

d_call: TRBD2
v_call: TRBV9
clone_size: NA
j_call: TRBJ2-2
cdr3_nt: TGTGCCAGCAGCGTAGAGCTAGCGGGAGGATTGAACACCGGGGAGCTGTTTTTT
cdr3_aa: CASSVELAGGLNTGELFF

d_call: NA
v_call: TRBV18
clone_size: once
j_call: TRBJ1-5
cdr3_nt: TGTGCCAGCTCACCTACGAATTCCCGAGGGCCCCAGCATTTT
cdr3_aa: CASSPTNSRGPQHF

d_call: NA
v_call: TRBV6-5
clone_size: few
j_call: TRBJ1-3
cdr3_nt: TGTGCCAGCAGAAGGGACGCGGGGAACACCATATATTTT
cdr3_aa: CASRRDAGNTIYF

d_call: TRBD1
v_call: TRBV7-2
clone_size: NA
j_call: TRBJ2-7
cdr3_nt: TGTGCCAGCAGCGTGAACAGGGGTAACGGCGAGCAGTACTTC
cdr3_aa: CASSVNRGNGEQYF

d_call: TRBD1
v_call: TRBV6-5
clone_size: NA
j_call: TRBJ1-2
cdr3_nt: TGTGCCAGCAGTTTCGACAGGGCACCCTATGGCTACACCTTC
cdr3_aa: CASSFDRAPYGYTF

d_call: TRBD2
v_call: TRBV4-1
clone_size: NA
j_call: TRBJ2-2
cdr3_nt: TGCGCCAGCAGCCAAGGGACTAGCGGGGGAGTAACAACCGGGGAGCTGTTTTTT
cdr3_aa: CASSQGTSGGVTTGELFF

d_call: TRBD2
v_call: TRBV7-2
clone_size: NA
j_call: TRBJ2-1
cdr3_nt: TGTGCCAGCAGCTTAGTAGGGACTAGCTTCGATGAGCAGTTCTTC
cdr3_aa: CASSLVGTSFDEQFF

d_call: TRBD1
v_call: TRBV6-1
clone_size: NA
j_call: TRBJ2-3
cdr3_nt: TGTGCCAGCAGTGGACTACCGGGACAGGGTTCAGATACGCAGTATTTT
cdr3_aa: CASSGLPGQGSDTQYF

d_call: NA
v_call: TRBV19
clone_size: NA
j_call: TRBJ2-7
cdr3_nt: TGTGCCAGTAGCCCCGGGGCGGGGAGGCAGTACTTC
cdr3_aa: CASSPGAGRQYF

d_call: NA
v_call: TRBV7-9
clone_size: NA
j_call: TRBJ1-3
cdr3_nt: TGTGCCAGCACCAAATCCGGCGGGAGCTCTGGAAACACCATATATTTT
cdr3_aa: CASTKSGGSSGNTIYF

d_call: NA
v_call: TRBV7-8
clone_size: NA
j_call: TRBJ2-7
cdr3_nt: TGTGCCAGCAGTTACAACAGAGACACCTACGAGCAGTACTTC
cdr3_aa: CASSYNRDTYEQYF

d_call: NA
v_call: TRBV5-5
clone_size: NA
j_call: TRBJ2-5
cdr3_nt: TGTGCCAGCAGCTTGGAACTAATAGAGACCCAGTACTTC
cdr3_aa: CASSLELIETQYF

d_call: TRBD1
v_call: TRBV6-5
clone_size: NA
j_call: TRBJ2-5
cdr3_nt: TGTGCCAGCAGTCCCCGGGACAGGGGAAAAGAGACCCAGTACTTC
cdr3_aa: CASSPRDRGKETQYF

d_call: TRBD1
v_call: TRBV28
clone_size: NA
j_call: TRBJ1-1
cdr3_nt: TGTGCCAGCAGTTCCGGGACAGGGGGCGGAGGGTCTGAAGCTTTCTTT
cdr3_aa: CASSSGTGGGGSEAFF

d_call: NA
v_call: TRBV4-1
clone_size: NA
j_call: TRBJ2-7
cdr3_nt: TGCGCCAGCCGCGAGGCAGCAGGGATCTACGAGCAGTACTTC
cdr3_aa: CASREAAGIYEQYF

d_call: NA
v_call: TRBV18
clone_size: NA
j_call: TRBJ1-3
cdr3_nt: TGTGCCAGCTCACCTACAGGGTTCGCTGGAAACACCATATATTTT
cdr3_aa: CASSPTGFAGNTIYF

d_call: NA
v_call: TRBV5-1
clone_size: few
j_call: TRBJ2-3
cdr3_nt: TGCGCCAGCAGCCGTACAGATACGCAGTATTTT
cdr3_aa: CASSRTDTQYF

d_call: NA
v_call: TRBV6-6
clone_size: NA
j_call: TRBJ2-7
cdr3_nt: TGTGCCAGCAGCCCCGTCGGGAGCTCCTACGAGCAGTACTTC
cdr3_aa: CASSPVGSSYEQYF

d_call: TRBD1
v_call: TRBV27
clone_size: NA
j_call: TRBJ2-7
cdr3_nt: TGTGCCAGCAGTTCGCCCCAGGGACAGGGTTTCGAGCAGTACTTC
cdr3_aa: CASSSPQGQGFEQYF

d_call: NA
v_call: TRBV28
clone_size: NA
j_call: TRBJ2-7
cdr3_nt: TGTGCCAGCAGTTTGCCAGGGCTGGAGGAGCAGTACTTC
cdr3_aa: CASSLPGLEEQYF